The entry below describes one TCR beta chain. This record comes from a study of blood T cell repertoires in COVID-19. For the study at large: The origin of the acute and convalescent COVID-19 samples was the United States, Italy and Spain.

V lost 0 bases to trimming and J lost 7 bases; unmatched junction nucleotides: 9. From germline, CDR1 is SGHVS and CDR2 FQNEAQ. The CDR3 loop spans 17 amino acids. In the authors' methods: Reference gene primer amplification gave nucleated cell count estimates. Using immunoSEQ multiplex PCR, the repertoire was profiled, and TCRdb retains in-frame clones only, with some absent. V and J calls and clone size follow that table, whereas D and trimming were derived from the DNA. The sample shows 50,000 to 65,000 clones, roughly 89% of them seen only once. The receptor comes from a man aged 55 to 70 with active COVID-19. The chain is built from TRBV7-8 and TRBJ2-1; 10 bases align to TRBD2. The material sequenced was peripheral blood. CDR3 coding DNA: TGTGCCAGCAGCTTAGCGAGGGCTAGCGGGAGTAAAAATGAGCAGTTCTTC. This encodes CASSLARASGSKNEQFF. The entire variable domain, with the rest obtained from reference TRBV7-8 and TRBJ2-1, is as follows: GAGVSQSPRYKVAKRGQDVALRCDPISGHVSLFWYQQALGQGPEFLTYFQNEAQLDKSGLPSDRFFAERPEGSVSTLKIQRTQQEDSAVYLCASSLARASGSKNEQFFGPGTRLTVL.